This record covers a single TCR beta chain. Its antigen is still unknown. CDR3 length equals 13 residues. The ends were cut back, 3 bases at V and 1 base at J, with 6 bases in the middle. Germline CDR1 is MNHEY and CDR2 is SMNVEV (reference sequence). TCRdb re-derived calls from the multiplex PCR reads in MiXCR, one entry per CDR3 protein. The data contain 9,500 to 14,000 distinct CDR3 sequences, about 53% of them singletons. This sample was taken from a study of breast tumors, draining lymph nodes, adjacent tissues. Study observations and caveats: Compared with lymph nodes, tumors were less diverse; compared with nontumor tissue, more.

The clonotype comes from a female donor with breast cancer. Some clones in this sample may be carry-over from other donors' samples. The sequenced sample was breast tumor tissue. The chain uses TRBV27 and TRBJ2-5; D not resolved. Written as DNA, the CDR3 is TGTGCCAGCAGTTTGTACCTCCAAGAGACCCAGTACTTC. This gives the protein CASSLYLQETQYF.